This T cell receptor (beta chain) was recorded in a study of early T cells in non-severe SARS-CoV-2 infection. This clonotype appeared a few times. V lost 7 bases and J lost 5; bases outside the gene matches: 5. This CDR3 spans 12 amino acids. The germline CDR1 and CDR2 sequences are SNHLY and FYNNEI. MiXCR, run by TCRdb on the 5' RACE reads, gives a single entry per CDR3 protein. The sample contains tens of thousands of distinct CDR3 sequences, over 9.5% of which appear only once. J is TRBJ2-7 and V is TRBV2; TRBD1 aligns across 7 bases. The TCR was taken from an adult who was a healthcare worker with PCR-confirmed SARS-CoV-2 infection or an uninfected control (not recorded which). This sample comprised whole blood, obtained at baseline. In DNA, the CDR3 is TGTGCCAGCACACAGGGGTACCACGAGCAGTACTTC. This gives the protein CASTQGYHEQYF.